Listed below are T cell receptor beta chains from one sample, sequenced in a study of vaccination and CD4 T cells after COVID-19. These TCRs' antigens remain unknown. One entry per CDR3 protein, called by TCRdb with MiXCR from the PCR reads. The table has fewer than 15,000 distinct CDR3 sequences, approximately 74% seen once. This specimen consisted of CD4+ T cells from blood, cultured in vitro, obtained after SARS-CoV-2 vaccination. The receptors were sampled from a human donor who received a COVID-19 vaccine. The CDR3 runs from the conserved cysteine through the conserved F or W. Each record gives: J gene, V gene, D gene, clone size, CDR3 protein, CDR3 DNA. A D gene is named only where the DNA matches it firmly. Clone sizes are given selectively: once, few, many, or a class where the clone is expanded.

j_call: TRBJ2-2; v_call: TRBV19; d_call: -; clone_size: -; cdr3_aa: CASRPTRSGELFF; cdr3_nt: TGTGCCAGTAGGCCCACGCGTTCCGGGGAGCTGTTTTTT
j_call: TRBJ1-1; v_call: TRBV12-3/TRBV12-4; d_call: TRBD1; clone_size: -; cdr3_aa: CASSDDRGWAFF; cdr3_nt: TGTGCCAGCAGCGACGACAGGGGATGGGCTTTCTTT
j_call: TRBJ2-3; v_call: TRBV6-2/TRBV6-3; d_call: -; clone_size: -; cdr3_aa: CASSYPAGTDTQYF; cdr3_nt: TGTGCCAGCAGTTACCCCGCGGGTACAGATACGCAGTATTTT
j_call: TRBJ1-2; v_call: TRBV12-3/TRBV12-4; d_call: TRBD1; clone_size: -; cdr3_aa: CASRGQGRANYGYTF; cdr3_nt: TGTGCCAGCAGGGGACAGGGTCGGGCTAACTATGGCTACACCTTC
j_call: TRBJ2-5; v_call: TRBV20-1; d_call: -; clone_size: few; cdr3_aa: CSARDILEQETQYF; cdr3_nt: TGCAGTGCTAGAGATATCCTAGAACAAGAGACCCAGTACTTC
j_call: TRBJ2-3; v_call: TRBV7-2; d_call: TRBD2; clone_size: -; cdr3_aa: CASSLRLAGGRTRDTQYF; cdr3_nt: TGTGCCAGCAGCTTAAGGCTAGCGGGGGGTAGGACGCGGGATACGCAGTATTTT
j_call: TRBJ1-3; v_call: TRBV15; d_call: -; clone_size: -; cdr3_aa: CATSRDYSGEGNTIYF; cdr3_nt: TGTGCCACCAGCAGAGATTATTCGGGGGAAGGAAACACCATATATTTT
j_call: TRBJ2-3; v_call: TRBV7-8; d_call: TRBD2; clone_size: medium-sized; cdr3_aa: CASSLVSGGASDTQYF; cdr3_nt: TGTGCCAGCAGCTTAGTCAGCGGGGGGGCATCTGATACGCAGTATTTT
j_call: TRBJ1-1; v_call: TRBV7-8; d_call: TRBD1; clone_size: few; cdr3_aa: CASSSRDRTMNTEAFF; cdr3_nt: TGTGCCAGCAGCTCAAGGGACAGGACGATGAACACTGAAGCTTTCTTT
j_call: TRBJ2-7; v_call: TRBV24-1; d_call: -; clone_size: -; cdr3_aa: CATSAGVSYEQYF; cdr3_nt: TGTGCCACCTCCGCCGGGGTTTCCTACGAGCAGTACTTC
j_call: TRBJ2-3; v_call: TRBV6-5; d_call: -; clone_size: -; cdr3_aa: CASSYGTWGRTDTQYF; cdr3_nt: TGTGCCAGCAGTTACGGGACGTGGGGACGCACAGATACGCAGTATTTT
j_call: TRBJ1-5; v_call: TRBV7-8; d_call: TRBD1; clone_size: -; cdr3_aa: CASSLARGAYSNQPQHF; cdr3_nt: TGTGCCAGCAGCTTAGCCAGGGGGGCCTATAGCAATCAGCCCCAGCATTTT
j_call: TRBJ2-7; v_call: TRBV6-1; d_call: TRBD2; clone_size: few; cdr3_aa: CASSEAGTSGISYEQYF; cdr3_nt: TGTGCCAGCAGTGAAGCGGGGACTAGCGGTATATCCTACGAGCAGTACTTC
j_call: TRBJ1-5; v_call: TRBV6-1; d_call: TRBD1; clone_size: -; cdr3_aa: CASIWTGYSNQPQHF; cdr3_nt: TGTGCCAGCATTTGGACAGGGTATAGCAATCAGCCCCAGCATTTT
j_call: TRBJ2-7; v_call: TRBV19; d_call: -; clone_size: -; cdr3_aa: CASSPQFDAYEQYF; cdr3_nt: TGTGCCAGTAGTCCCCAATTCGACGCCTACGAGCAGTACTTC
j_call: TRBJ2-2; v_call: TRBV6-1; d_call: TRBD2; clone_size: -; cdr3_aa: CASILAGLRYGELFF; cdr3_nt: TGTGCCAGCATTCTAGCGGGGCTTAGGTACGGGGAGCTGTTTTTT
j_call: TRBJ2-3; v_call: TRBV5-1; d_call: TRBD1; clone_size: -; cdr3_aa: CASSFTGTGATDTQYF; cdr3_nt: TGCGCCAGCAGCTTTACCGGGACAGGGGCCACAGATACGCAGTATTTT
j_call: TRBJ2-2; v_call: TRBV6-1; d_call: -; clone_size: -; cdr3_aa: CASSRTRLVYTGELFF; cdr3_nt: TGTGCCAGCAGTCGGACAAGACTAGTGTATACCGGGGAGCTGTTTTTT
j_call: TRBJ2-7; v_call: TRBV12-3/TRBV12-4; d_call: TRBD2; clone_size: -; cdr3_aa: CASSSTQRGWYEQYF; cdr3_nt: TGTGCCAGCAGTTCCACTCAGCGGGGGTGGTACGAGCAGTACTTC
j_call: TRBJ1-1; v_call: TRBV7-3; d_call: -; clone_size: -; cdr3_aa: CASSQGGENTEAFF; cdr3_nt: TGTGCCAGCAGCCAAGGGGGGGAGAACACTGAAGCTTTCTTT
j_call: TRBJ2-3; v_call: TRBV7-8; d_call: -; clone_size: -; cdr3_aa: CASSQPGTDTQYF; cdr3_nt: TGTGCCAGCAGCCAGCCGGGCACAGATACGCAGTATTTT
j_call: TRBJ2-5; v_call: TRBV7-3; d_call: -; clone_size: -; cdr3_aa: CASQAIQGFGETQYF; cdr3_nt: TGTGCCAGCCAAGCAATACAGGGATTTGGGGAGACCCAGTACTTC
j_call: TRBJ2-3; v_call: TRBV11-3; d_call: -; clone_size: -; cdr3_aa: CASSSDRDTQYF; cdr3_nt: TGTGCCAGCAGCTCCGACAGAGATACGCAGTATTTT
j_call: TRBJ2-7; v_call: TRBV7-8; d_call: TRBD1; clone_size: few; cdr3_aa: CASSLVTGGPEEQYF; cdr3_nt: TGTGCCAGCAGCTTGGTTACAGGGGGTCCGGAAGAGCAGTACTTC
j_call: TRBJ2-4; v_call: TRBV7-8; d_call: TRBD1; clone_size: -; cdr3_aa: CASSLVTGGKNIQYF; cdr3_nt: TGTGCCAGCAGCTTGGTGACAGGGGGGAAAAACATTCAGTACTTC
j_call: TRBJ1-6; v_call: TRBV20-1; d_call: TRBD1; clone_size: -; cdr3_aa: CSAKQTGFSPLHF; cdr3_nt: TGCAGTGCTAAACAGACAGGGTTTTCACCCCTCCACTTT
j_call: TRBJ2-5; v_call: TRBV30; d_call: -; clone_size: -; cdr3_aa: CAWLPTTGSGETQYF; cdr3_nt: TGTGCCTGGTTACCGACTACAGGGAGTGGAGAGACCCAGTACTTC
j_call: TRBJ1-2; v_call: TRBV30; d_call: -; clone_size: -; cdr3_aa: CAWSGLAGGYTF; cdr3_nt: TGTGCCTGGAGTGGCCTCGCGGGGGGCTACACCTTC
j_call: TRBJ1-3; v_call: TRBV19; d_call: -; clone_size: once; cdr3_aa: CASNIMGPSGNTIYF; cdr3_nt: TGTGCCAGTAATATCATGGGGCCCTCTGGAAACACCATATATTTT
j_call: TRBJ1-5; v_call: TRBV2; d_call: -; clone_size: -; cdr3_aa: CASSDGRLGDQPQHF; cdr3_nt: TGTGCCAGCAGTGATGGTAGATTGGGGGATCAGCCCCAACATTTT
j_call: TRBJ1-1; v_call: TRBV5-4; d_call: -; clone_size: -; cdr3_aa: CASSSNRDTEAFF; cdr3_nt: TGTGCCAGCAGCTCAAACAGGGACACTGAAGCTTTCTTT
j_call: TRBJ2-2; v_call: TRBV27; d_call: TRBD1; clone_size: few; cdr3_aa: CASSLGQITGELFF; cdr3_nt: TGTGCCAGCAGTCTGGGACAGATCACCGGGGAGCTGTTTTTT
j_call: TRBJ2-3; v_call: TRBV7-8; d_call: -; clone_size: once; cdr3_aa: CASSQSSTGGGDTQYF; cdr3_nt: TGTGCCAGCAGCCAATCGTCAACAGGGGGAGGGGATACGCAGTATTTT
j_call: TRBJ1-5; v_call: TRBV12-3/TRBV12-4; d_call: -; clone_size: once; cdr3_aa: CASSLRRPQHF; cdr3_nt: TGTGCCAGCAGTCTCCGACGGCCCCAGCATTTT
j_call: TRBJ1-2; v_call: TRBV2; d_call: -; clone_size: -; cdr3_aa: CASSEKGPGGGYTF; cdr3_nt: TGTGCCAGCAGTGAAAAGGGGCCCGGCGGTGGCTACACCTTC
j_call: TRBJ2-5; v_call: TRBV30; d_call: TRBD2; clone_size: few; cdr3_aa: CAWSGGGWETQYF; cdr3_nt: TGTGCCTGGAGCGGCGGGGGTTGGGAGACCCAGTACTTC
j_call: TRBJ1-2; v_call: TRBV6-1; d_call: -; clone_size: -; cdr3_aa: CASSEALHSFF; cdr3_nt: TGTGCCAGCAGTGAAGCGCTTCACTCCTTCTTC
j_call: TRBJ2-5; v_call: TRBV7-6; d_call: -; clone_size: once; cdr3_aa: CASSLGGEETQYF; cdr3_nt: TGTGCCAGCAGCTTAGGAGGGGAAGAGACCCAGTACTTC
j_call: TRBJ1-3; v_call: TRBV21-1; d_call: -; clone_size: -; cdr3_aa: CASSKSGRGTGNTIYF; cdr3_nt: TGTGCCAGCAGCAAATCGGGGAGGGGGACTGGAAACACCATATATTTT
j_call: TRBJ1-1; v_call: TRBV7-8; d_call: -; clone_size: -; cdr3_aa: CASSPNRGMWGASTATEAFF; cdr3_nt: TGTGCCAGCAGCCCCAATCGGGGGATGTGGGGGGCCTCCACGGCCACTGAAGCTTTCTTT
j_call: TRBJ1-1; v_call: TRBV30; d_call: TRBD1; clone_size: -; cdr3_aa: CAWNNRGLNTEAFF; cdr3_nt: TGTGCCTGGAATAACAGGGGACTGAACACTGAAGCTTTCTTT
j_call: TRBJ2-5; v_call: TRBV7-9; d_call: TRBD2; clone_size: -; cdr3_aa: CASSSQRGGGETQYF; cdr3_nt: TGTGCCAGCAGCTCACAGCGGGGGGGCGGGGAGACCCAGTACTTC
j_call: TRBJ1-4; v_call: TRBV7-9; d_call: -; clone_size: -; cdr3_aa: CASSLTVEKLFF; cdr3_nt: TGTGCCAGCAGCTTAACAGTTGAAAAACTGTTTTTT
j_call: TRBJ2-2; v_call: TRBV24-1; d_call: TRBD1; clone_size: -; cdr3_aa: CATSDLGQGVTGELFF; cdr3_nt: TGTGCCACCAGTGACCTGGGACAGGGGGTGACCGGGGAGCTGTTTTTT
j_call: TRBJ2-5; v_call: TRBV7-8; d_call: -; clone_size: -; cdr3_aa: CASSLTETQYF; cdr3_nt: TGTGCCAGCAGTCTGACAGAGACCCAGTACTTC
j_call: TRBJ2-3; v_call: TRBV6-1; d_call: -; clone_size: once; cdr3_aa: CASSGRSADTQYF; cdr3_nt: TGTGCCAGCAGTGGACGAAGTGCAGATACGCAGTATTTT
j_call: TRBJ1-1; v_call: TRBV7-9; d_call: -; clone_size: -; cdr3_aa: CASSRQSNTEAFF; cdr3_nt: TGTGCCAGCAGTCGACAGTCGAACACTGAAGCTTTCTTT
j_call: TRBJ2-3; v_call: TRBV6-1; d_call: TRBD2; clone_size: -; cdr3_aa: CASSIRLVGAGGPDTQYF; cdr3_nt: TGTGCCAGCAGTATACGCCTAGTTGGGGCGGGGGGGCCAGATACGCAGTATTTT
j_call: TRBJ1-2; v_call: TRBV6-1; d_call: -; clone_size: -; cdr3_aa: CASSEGDGYTF; cdr3_nt: TGTGCCAGCAGTGAGGGAGATGGCTACACCTTC
j_call: TRBJ1-5; v_call: TRBV6-1; d_call: TRBD1; clone_size: -; cdr3_aa: CASSEDRAVGQPQHF; cdr3_nt: TGTGCCAGCAGTGAGGACAGGGCGGTCGGTCAGCCCCAGCATTTT
j_call: TRBJ1-5; v_call: TRBV27; d_call: TRBD1; clone_size: -; cdr3_aa: CASSPQKGQGVQPQHF; cdr3_nt: TGTGCCAGCAGTCCTCAGAAAGGACAGGGGGTTCAGCCCCAGCATTTT
j_call: TRBJ1-5; v_call: TRBV19; d_call: TRBD1; clone_size: -; cdr3_aa: CASSTRQGRGQNQPQHF; cdr3_nt: TGTGCCAGTAGCACCAGACAGGGGAGGGGACAGAATCAGCCCCAGCATTTT
j_call: TRBJ1-2; v_call: TRBV7-2; d_call: -; clone_size: -; cdr3_aa: CASSLAQGTYGYTF; cdr3_nt: TGTGCCAGCAGCTTAGCTCAGGGAACCTATGGCTACACCTTC